The next 21 T cell receptor beta chains were all read from a single sample in a study of neurological immune-mediated disorders. TCRdb re-called the 5' RACE reads with MiXCR, one entry per CDR3 protein. The sample has about 62,000 distinct CDR3 sequences, 3.5% to 4.5% seen once. The sequencing input was PBMCs. These receptors all stem from a woman aged 45-60 years with multiple sclerosis.

This clonotype was detected a few times. Germline is not matched at one junction end, which may reflect a read error. J is TRBJ1-5 and V is TRBV20-1, with D possibly TRBD1 on 6 matching bases. The germline V gene has CDR1 DFQATT and CDR2 SNEGSKA (reference sequence). This CDR3 comprises 15 residues. CDR3 loop: CSASPGAPGNQPQNF. The CDR3 region has the DNA TGCAGTGCTAGTCCGGGGGCGCCGGGCAATCAGCCCCAGAATTTT.

J is TRBJ2-7 and V is TRBV7-2; TRBD2 matches at 10 bases. Germline V lookup: CDR1 SGHTA, CDR2 FQGNSA. The CDR3 contains 15 residues. The V segment lost 3 bases and the J segment 6 bases; nucleotides outside the gene matches: 8. CDR3 in DNA: TGTGCCAGCAGCTTGACCGGGACTAGCGTCGCCGAGCAGTACTTC. Amino acids: CASSLTGTSVAEQYF. Full variable domain (missing parts from reference TRBV7-2 and TRBJ2-7): GAGVSQSPSNKVTEKGKDVELRCDPISGHTALYWYRQSLGQGLEFLIYFQGNSAPDKSGLPSDRFSAERTGGSVSTLTIQRTQQEDSAVYLCASSLTGTSVAEQYFGPGTRLTVT.

This clonotype was detected ten times or more. J is TRBJ2-7 and V is TRBV27; TRBD2 matches 11 bases. The J segment lost 2 bases and the V segment lost 5 bases, leaving 8 bases of the junction unmatched. Germline CDR1 and CDR2: MNHEY and SMNVEV (reference sequence). The CDR3 is 16 amino acids. The CDR3 DNA sequence: TGTGCCAGCAGTCCCCTAGCGGGAGGAACAACCTACGAGCAGTACTTC. It codes for CASSPLAGGTTYEQYF.

At least ten counts were recorded for this clonotype. This sequence joins TRBV10-3 and TRBJ2-7; 10 bases match TRBD2. This CDR3 is built from 15 residues. CDR1 and CDR2 (germline): ENHRY, SYGVKD. Trimming took 6 bases from V and 3 from J; bases not matched to a gene: 8. The DNA for the CDR3 is TGTGCCATCAGGCATCCTAGCGGGAGTAGCTACGAGCAGTACTTC. It is translated as CAIRHPSGSSYEQYF.

This clonotype was picked up many times. This chain links TRBV10-3 with TRBJ2-2; no firm D call. The CDR3 is 16 amino acids. In germline, CDR1 is ENHRY, CDR2 SYGVKD. Trimming left V 4 bases short and J 0 bases short, with 12 bases between. CDR3 in amino acids: CAISAQLWANTGELFF. The CDR3 DNA reads TGTGCCATCAGTGCCCAGTTGTGGGCGAACACCGGGGAGCTGTTTTTT.

The J gene is TRBJ1-1, the V gene TRBV5-1; unclear D gene. Germline V gene lookup returns CDR1 SGHRS and CDR2 YFSETQ. This CDR3 is built from 13 residues. The V and J ends lost 4 bases and 1 base respectively, with 8 bases between them. CDR3 in amino acids: CASSERKNTEAFF. The CDR3 coding sequence is TGCGCCAGCAGCGAACGAAAGAACACTGAAGCTTTCTTT.

This clonotype was recorded many times. CDR3 protein: CASSTERDPGQPQHF. CDR3 DNA: TGTGCCAGCAGCACAGAGAGGGACCCGGGTCAGCCCCAGCATTTT. The chain carries TRBV7-9 and TRBJ1-5, with a weak D call TRBD1 (5 bases). Trimming took 5 bases from V and 6 from J, leaving 17 bases between them. The CDR3 totals 15 residues. Germline CDR1 SEHNR, CDR2 FQNEAQ (reference sequence).

In this sample, this clonotype turned up many times. V usage is TRBV27 and J usage is TRBJ1-2, with TRBD1 as a possible D gene (6 bases). The V and J ends lost 2 bases and 1 base respectively, with 17 bases between them. The CDR3 sequence is 17 residues long. CDR1 is MNHEY and CDR2 is SMNVEV in the germline V gene (reference sequence). CDR3 DNA sequence: TGTGCCAGCAGTTTAACAGCCAGGGGCGATAATAACTATGGCTACACCTTC. It encodes CASSLTARGDNNYGYTF.

This clonotype was observed many times. V and J are TRBV7-2 and TRBJ2-5; 8 bases map to TRBD2. The CDR3 is 15 amino acids. Unmatched junction bases numbered 6, after V lost 5 bases and J lost 1 base. Germline V gives CDR1 SGHTA, CDR2 FQGNSA. This CDR3 is CASSTYGRGQETQYF. CDR3 in DNA: TGTGCCAGCAGCACCTACGGGAGGGGCCAAGAGACCCAGTACTTC.

This clonotype was observed many times. The CDR3 DNA sequence: TGTGCCAGCAGTTTAGGCAGTTCTAGCGGCCTTAATGAGCAGTTCTTC. Encoded protein: CASSLGSSSGLNEQFF. The rearrangement uses TRBV12-3 or TRBV12-4 and TRBJ2-1, with 7 bases fitting TRBD2. The CDR3 sequence is 16 residues long. Trimming took 1 base from V and 7 from J; bases not matched to a gene: 10.

This clonotype has at least ten counts. This chain connects TRBV5-5 to TRBJ1-2; the D is unclear. CDR3 length: 14 residues. V was clipped by 1 base and J by 8 bases, with 15 bases between them. Germline lookup yields CDR1 SGHKS and CDR2 YYEKEE (reference sequence). The CDR3, as DNA: TGTGCCAGCAGCTTGCGTCGTGGGGAGTCGGGCTACACCTTC. Its protein product is CASSLRRGESGYTF. Based on the CDR3 plus reference TRBV5-5 and TRBJ1-2, the full variable domain is DAGVTQSPTHLIKTRGQQVTLRCSPISGHKSVSWYQQVLGQGPQFIFQYYEKEERGRGNFPDRFSARQFPNYSSELNVNALLLGDSALYLCASSLRRGESGYTFGSGTRLTVV.

The CDR3 sequence is CASSFGGGETQYF. CDR3 in DNA: TGTGCCAGCAGCTTCGGCGGTGGGGAGACCCAGTACTTC. The chain uses TRBV7-9 and TRBJ2-5, with unresolved D. CDR3 size: 13 residues. Germline CDR1 and CDR2: SEHNR and FQNEAQ (reference sequence). Deletions cut 3 bases from V and 5 bases from J, with 10 bases between.

In its sample, this clonotype was seen many times. The chain recombines TRBV7-6 with TRBJ2-7; D remains unclear. This CDR3 contains 13 residues. V was pared by 0 bases and J by 4 bases, with 7 bases between. From germline, CDR1 is SGHVS and CDR2 FNYEAQ. As DNA, the CDR3 is TGTGCCAGCAGCTTAGCAGGCGGATACGAGCAGTACTTC. Translation: CASSLAGGYEQYF.

This clonotype has a handful of counts. This chain uses TRBV20-1 with TRBJ1-2; 8 nucleotides align to TRBD1. CDR3 length: 14 residues. V lost 3 bases and J lost 8; bases outside the gene matches: 11. Germline V gene sequence: CDR1 DFQATT, CDR2 SNEGSKA (reference sequence). CDR3 in amino acids: CSARGLRGPGGYTF. CDR3 nucleotides: TGCAGTGCTAGGGGACTCAGGGGGCCGGGCGGCTACACCTTC.

This clonotype came up many times. This chain uses TRBV4-3 with TRBJ2-2; D remains ambiguous. The V gene lost 0 bases and the J gene lost 3 bases, with 14 bases spanning the gap. This CDR3 has 17 residues. Germline loops: CDR1 LGHNA, CDR2 YSLEER. As DNA, the CDR3 is TGCGCCAGCAGCCAAGATCGACTGCTCGAGGACACCGGGGAGCTGTTTTTT. Translated, it gives CASSQDRLLEDTGELFF.

This clonotype occurred many times. The J gene is TRBJ2-7, the V gene TRBV28; D not certain. The CDR3 is 11 amino acids. V was pared by 4 bases and J by 4 bases, with 5 bases between. Germline V gene data show CDR1 as MDHEN and CDR2 as SYDVKM. CDR3 region: CASSSRYEQYF. DNA of the CDR3: TGTGCCAGCAGTTCCCGATACGAGCAGTACTTC.

At least ten counts were recorded for this clonotype. The chain has TRBV10-3 and TRBJ2-2, with D possibly being TRBD1 (6 bases). CDR3 length equals 14 residues. Germline CDR1 reads ENHRY; CDR2 reads SYGVKD. V shed 0 bases and J shed 6 bases, with 8 bases lying between them. CDR3 region: CAISESYRAGELFF. CDR3 in DNA: TGTGCCATCAGTGAGTCATACAGGGCCGGGGAGCTGTTTTTT.

A few counts support this clonotype. This chain links TRBV4-3 with TRBJ2-7, with D possibly being TRBD2 (5 bases). The length of the CDR3 is 15 residues. Trimming cost V 1 base and J 2 bases, with 12 bases left between them. The germline V gene has CDR1 LGHNA and CDR2 YSLEER. The CDR3 nucleotides read TGCGCCAGCAGCCAAGGAGGAGGTTCAGCCTACGAGCAGTACTTC. This sequence encodes CASSQGGGSAYEQYF.

This clonotype came up many times. The V call is TRBV18, the J call TRBJ2-2; D unclear. The CDR3 totals 11 residues. Trimming removed 3 bases from V and 6 bases from J, with 2 bases in between. Germline V gene data show CDR1 as KGHSH and CDR2 as LQKENI. The CDR3 spells CASSPSGELFF. In nucleotides, the CDR3 is TGTGCCAGCTCACCGTCCGGGGAGCTGTTTTTT.

This clonotype came up many times. The gene calls are TRBV6-5 and TRBJ2-7, with 10 nucleotides matching TRBD2. Germline-derived CDR1 and CDR2 are MNHEY and SVGAGI. Trimming removed 10 bases from V and 7 bases from J; junction bases left unmatched: 13. This CDR3 comprises 14 residues. CDR3 in amino acids: CATHPSSGRGEQYF. The CDR3 DNA follows: TGTGCCACCCACCCCTCTAGCGGGAGAGGGGAGCAGTACTTC.

This clonotype has ten or more counts. This chain connects TRBV20-1 to TRBJ2-7, with D perhaps matching TRBD2 (5 bases). The ends were cut back, 7 bases at V and 6 bases at J, with 16 bases in the middle. Germline CDR1 is DFQATT and CDR2 is SNEGSKA (reference sequence). The CDR3 consists of 12 residues. CDR3: CSGKGWEREQYF. The CDR3, as DNA: TGCAGTGGTAAAGGGTGGGAGCGCGAGCAGTACTTC.